This T cell receptor beta chain is from a study of T cell repertoires in cytomegalovirus infection. Whole-study context: Evidence of both CMV infection and a matching HLA type came from public TCR beta signatures. Whole-study findings and limits: The ex vivo response showed dominance by HLA-C-restricted CMV-specific TCR beta clonotypes. Cumulative frequency (of public TCR beta family members) identified carriers of CMV plus the relevant HLA.

TCRdb recomputed calls from the reads with MiXCR, one row per CDR3 protein. The sample includes roughly 720,000 distinct CDR3 sequences, approximately 40% of them seen just once. As for this clonotype: The target antigen is unknown.

This CDR3 is built from 16 residues. CDR1 and CDR2 from the germline V gene are SGHTA and FQGTGA. V was shortened by 0 bases and J by 6 bases, with 15 bases between the two germline ends. The chain couples TRBV7-3 to TRBJ2-4; D gene uncertain. Sequencing was done on a sample of PBMCs. The source is a human donor in good health (CMV status not recorded). Some clones in this sample may be carry-over from other donors' samples. The CDR3 DNA sequence: TGTGCCAGCAGCTTAACGTCCCGGAGTGTAGGAAACATTCAGTACTTC. This encodes CASSLTSRSVGNIQYF.